This T cell receptor beta chain was observed in a study of T cell responses to AZD1222 COVID-19 vaccine. Broader study findings: Repertoire sampling was restricted to post-peak T cell response timepoints. CD4 TCRs covered the whole spike, strongest at regions 160-218 and 743-854. It should be noted that donors were predominantly white British and more often female, and clonal diversity was possibly underestimated.

With respect to this clone: Its cognate antigen is unknown. The same CDR3 is also encoded by other DNA sequences in this sample.

The V gene's germline CDR1 is SGHTA and CDR2 FQGNSA. The CDR3 totals 15 residues. V trimming: 5 bases; J trimming: 4 bases; junction bases outside the gene matches: 6. The table came from immunoSEQ multiplex PCR; TCRdb's copy has only in-frame clones and leaves some out. The sample holds roughly 110,000 clones; about 90% are singletons and the top ten take under 8.5%. Both about-4-week and about-12-week second-dose recipients were combined. V and J are TRBV7-2 and TRBJ1-5, with 9 bases identical to TRBD1. Sequenced here: peripheral blood, sampled 28 days after the second AZD1222 dose. The sequence derives from an adult who received the AZD1222 COVID-19 vaccine. The CDR3 DNA is TGTGCCAGCAGCCCATCGGGACAGGGAAATCAGCCCCAGCATTTT. The encoded protein is CASSPSGQGNQPQHF.